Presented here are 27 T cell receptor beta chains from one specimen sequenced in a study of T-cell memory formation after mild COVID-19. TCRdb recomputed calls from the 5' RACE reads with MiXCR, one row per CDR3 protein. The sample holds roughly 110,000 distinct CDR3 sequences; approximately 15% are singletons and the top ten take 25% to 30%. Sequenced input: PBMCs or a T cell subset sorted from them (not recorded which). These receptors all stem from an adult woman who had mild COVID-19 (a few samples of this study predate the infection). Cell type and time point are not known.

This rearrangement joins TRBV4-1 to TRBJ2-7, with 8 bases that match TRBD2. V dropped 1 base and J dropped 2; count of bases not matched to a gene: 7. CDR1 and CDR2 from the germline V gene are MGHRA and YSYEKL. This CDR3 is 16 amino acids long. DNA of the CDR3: TGCGCCAGCAGCCAAGCCGGGGGGGCGGCTGCCTACGAGCAGTACTTC. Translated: CASSQAGGAAAYEQYF.

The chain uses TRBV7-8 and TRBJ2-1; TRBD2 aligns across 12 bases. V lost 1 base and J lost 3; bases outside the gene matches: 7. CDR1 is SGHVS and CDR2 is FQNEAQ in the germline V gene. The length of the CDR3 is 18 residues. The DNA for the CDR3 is TGTGCCAGCAGCTTAGACTCACTAGCGGGAGGAGTCTACAATGAGCAGTTCTTC. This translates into CASSLDSLAGGVYNEQFF.

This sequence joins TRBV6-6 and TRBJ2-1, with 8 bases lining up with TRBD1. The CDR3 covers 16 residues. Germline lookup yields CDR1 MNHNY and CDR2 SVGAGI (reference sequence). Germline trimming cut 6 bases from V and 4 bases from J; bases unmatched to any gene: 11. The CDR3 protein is CASRNSDRASYNEQFF. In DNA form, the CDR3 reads TGTGCCAGCAGAAACTCGGACAGGGCCTCTTACAATGAGCAGTTCTTC.

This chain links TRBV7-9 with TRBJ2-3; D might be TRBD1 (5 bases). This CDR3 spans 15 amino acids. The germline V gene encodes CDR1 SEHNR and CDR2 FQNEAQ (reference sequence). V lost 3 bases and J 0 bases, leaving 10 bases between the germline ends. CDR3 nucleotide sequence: TGTGCCAGCAGCTTGGACATTGTAAGCACAGATACGCAGTATTTT. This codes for CASSLDIVSTDTQYF.

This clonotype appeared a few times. The CDR3 spells CSARDYENGDNQPQHF. CDR3 DNA: TGCAGTGCTAGAGATTACGAGAACGGAGACAATCAGCCCCAGCATTTT. This chain joins TRBV20-1 and TRBJ1-5; D unclear. The germline V and J ends were trimmed by 0 bases and 3 bases, with 15 bases remaining between them. The germline gives CDR1 DFQATT, CDR2 SNEGSKA (reference sequence). This CDR3 is 16 amino acids long.

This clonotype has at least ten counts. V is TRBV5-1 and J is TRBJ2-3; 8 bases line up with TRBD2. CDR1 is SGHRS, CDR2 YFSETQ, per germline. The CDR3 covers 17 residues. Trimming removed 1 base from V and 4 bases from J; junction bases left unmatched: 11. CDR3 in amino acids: CASSLPQLAGQADTQYF. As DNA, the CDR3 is TGCGCCAGCAGCTTGCCCCAGCTAGCGGGCCAAGCAGATACGCAGTATTTT.

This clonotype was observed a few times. The CDR3 protein is CASSYTAWGTEAFF. CDR3 sequence (DNA): TGTGCCAGCAGTTACACCGCCTGGGGGACTGAAGCTTTCTTT. This chain uses TRBV12-3 or TRBV12-4 with TRBJ1-1; TRBD1 is a possible D gene (5 bases). Trimming pared 4 bases from V and 5 bases from J, leaving 14 bases between. The CDR3 covers 14 residues.

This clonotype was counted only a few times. The chain's CDR3 is CASSFWVQTGNTIYF. The DNA of the CDR3 is TGTGCCAGCAGCTTCTGGGTCCAGACTGGAAACACCATATATTTT. The V gene is TRBV7-3, the J gene TRBJ1-3; unclear D gene. The CDR3 totals 15 residues. Trimming left V 3 bases short and J 2 bases short, with 11 bases between. Germline V gene sequence: CDR1 SGHTA, CDR2 FQGTGA.

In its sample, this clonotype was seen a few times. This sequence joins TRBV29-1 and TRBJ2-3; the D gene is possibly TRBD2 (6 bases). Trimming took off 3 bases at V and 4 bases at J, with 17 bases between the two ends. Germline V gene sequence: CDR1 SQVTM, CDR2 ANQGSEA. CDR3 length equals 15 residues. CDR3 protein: CSVEAAGLPPDTQYF. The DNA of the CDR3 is TGCAGCGTTGAGGCGGCGGGACTCCCCCCAGATACGCAGTATTTT.

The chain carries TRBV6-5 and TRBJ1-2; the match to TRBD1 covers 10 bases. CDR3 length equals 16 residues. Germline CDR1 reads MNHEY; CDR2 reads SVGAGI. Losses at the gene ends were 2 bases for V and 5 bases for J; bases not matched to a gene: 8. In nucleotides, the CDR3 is TGTGCCAGCAGTTACGAGTTTCGGGACAGGGGATATGGCTACACCTTC. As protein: CASSYEFRDRGYGYTF.

CDR3 loop: CASSSLLAGTYGYTF. Written as DNA, the CDR3 is TGTGCCAGCAGCTCGTTATTAGCCGGGACGTATGGCTACACCTTC. The chain couples TRBV5-4 to TRBJ1-2, with D perhaps matching TRBD1 (5 bases). The CDR3 has 15 residues. Germline CDR1 and CDR2: SGHNT and YYREEE (reference sequence). The V end lost 3 bases, the J end lost 5 bases, and 17 bases lay between the germline ends.

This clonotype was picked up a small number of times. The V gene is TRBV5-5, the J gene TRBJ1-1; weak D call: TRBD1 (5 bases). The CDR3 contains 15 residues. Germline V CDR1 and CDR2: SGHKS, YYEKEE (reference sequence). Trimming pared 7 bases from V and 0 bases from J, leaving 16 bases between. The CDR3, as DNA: TGTGCCAGCTCGCCATGGGGGGGAGTGAACACTGAAGCTTTCTTT. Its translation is CASSPWGGVNTEAFF.

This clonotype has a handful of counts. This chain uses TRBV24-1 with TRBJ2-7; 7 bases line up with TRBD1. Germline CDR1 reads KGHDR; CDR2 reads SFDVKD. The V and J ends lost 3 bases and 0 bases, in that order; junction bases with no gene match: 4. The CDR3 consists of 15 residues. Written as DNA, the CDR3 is TGTGCCACCAGTGATCGGGACAGCCTCTCCTACGAGCAGTACTTC. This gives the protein CATSDRDSLSYEQYF.

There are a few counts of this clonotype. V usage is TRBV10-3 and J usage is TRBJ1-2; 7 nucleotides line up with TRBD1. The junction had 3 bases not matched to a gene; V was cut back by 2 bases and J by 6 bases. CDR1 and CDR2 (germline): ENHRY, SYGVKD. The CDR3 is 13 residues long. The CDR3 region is CAISEGQVDGYTF. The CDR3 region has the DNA TGTGCCATCAGTGAGGGACAGGTCGATGGCTACACCTTC.

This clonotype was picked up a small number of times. CDR3 bases: TGCGCCAGCAGCCAAGACAGAACAGTGTGGGGTTCCTACGAGCAGTACTTC. This translates into CASSQDRTVWGSYEQYF. The chain joins TRBV4-3 to TRBJ2-7, with D uncertain. Germline V gives CDR1 LGHNA, CDR2 YSLEER. This CDR3 has 17 amino acids. V was shortened by 0 bases and J by 1 base, with 16 bases between the two germline ends.

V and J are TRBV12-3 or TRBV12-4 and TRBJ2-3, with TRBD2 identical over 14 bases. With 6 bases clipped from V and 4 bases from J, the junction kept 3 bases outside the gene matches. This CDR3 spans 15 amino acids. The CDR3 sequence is CASSETSGRADTQYF. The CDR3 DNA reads TGTGCCAGCAGCGAGACTAGCGGGAGGGCAGATACGCAGTATTTT.

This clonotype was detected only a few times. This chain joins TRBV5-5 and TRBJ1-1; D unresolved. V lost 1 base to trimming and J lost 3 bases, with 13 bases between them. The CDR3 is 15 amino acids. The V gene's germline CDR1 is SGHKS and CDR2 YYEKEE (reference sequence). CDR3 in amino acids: CASSLFTRMDTEAFF. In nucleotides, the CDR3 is TGTGCCAGCAGCTTGTTTACCCGGATGGACACTGAAGCTTTCTTT.

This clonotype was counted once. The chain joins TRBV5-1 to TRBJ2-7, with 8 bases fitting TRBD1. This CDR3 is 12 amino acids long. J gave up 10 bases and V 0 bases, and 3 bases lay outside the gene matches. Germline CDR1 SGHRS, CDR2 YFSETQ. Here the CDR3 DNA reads TGCGCCAGCAGCTTGGATCAGGGGGCTCAGTACTTC. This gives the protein CASSLDQGAQYF.

CDR3 in amino acids: CASSLDTHGYNGYTF. In DNA, the CDR3 is TGTGCCAGCAGCTTAGATACTCACGGGTACAATGGCTACACCTTC. V usage is TRBV11-2 and J usage is TRBJ1-2, with unresolved D. Germline V gene sequence: CDR1 SGHAT, CDR2 FQNNGV. CDR3 size: 15 residues. Trimming stripped 0 bases from V and 6 bases from J, with 14 bases between.

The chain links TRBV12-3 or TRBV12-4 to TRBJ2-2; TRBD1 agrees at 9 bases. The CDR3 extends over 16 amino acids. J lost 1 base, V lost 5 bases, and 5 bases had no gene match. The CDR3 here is CASSPGTGMNTGELFF. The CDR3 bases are TGTGCCAGCAGTCCGGGGACAGGGATGAACACCGGGGAGCTGTTTTTT.

The CDR3 protein is CASSTSGGIVDGTDTQYF. In DNA form, the CDR3 reads TGTGCCAGCAGCACGAGTGGCGGGATCGTCGACGGCACAGATACGCAGTATTTT. This chain connects TRBV7-9 to TRBJ2-3, with D maybe TRBD2 (6 bases). The germline V gene has CDR1 SEHNR and CDR2 FQNEAQ (reference sequence). V lost 5 bases and J lost 1, with 22 bases in between. The CDR3 consists of 18 residues.

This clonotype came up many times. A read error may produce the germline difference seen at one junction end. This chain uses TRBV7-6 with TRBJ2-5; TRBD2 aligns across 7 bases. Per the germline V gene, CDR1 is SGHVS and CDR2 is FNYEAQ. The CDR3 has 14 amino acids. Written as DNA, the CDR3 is TGTGCCAGCAGCTCGGAGTCAGCGGGGCCGATCCAGCACTTC. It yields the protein CASSSESAGPIQHF.

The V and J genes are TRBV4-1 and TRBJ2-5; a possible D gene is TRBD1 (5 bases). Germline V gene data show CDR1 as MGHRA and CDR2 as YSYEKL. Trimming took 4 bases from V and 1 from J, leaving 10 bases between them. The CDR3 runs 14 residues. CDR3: CASSLDSFQETQYF. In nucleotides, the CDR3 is TGCGCCAGCAGCCTCGACAGCTTCCAAGAGACCCAGTACTTC.

CDR3 nucleotides: TGTGCCAGCAGCTACGGGGTTTATAATTCACCCCTCCACTTT. Its protein is CASSYGVYNSPLHF. This chain joins TRBV7-9 and TRBJ1-6; D not resolved. The CDR3 sequence is 14 residues long. Trimming pared 4 bases from V and 4 bases from J, leaving 8 bases between. CDR1 is SEHNR and CDR2 is FQNEAQ in the germline V gene (reference sequence).

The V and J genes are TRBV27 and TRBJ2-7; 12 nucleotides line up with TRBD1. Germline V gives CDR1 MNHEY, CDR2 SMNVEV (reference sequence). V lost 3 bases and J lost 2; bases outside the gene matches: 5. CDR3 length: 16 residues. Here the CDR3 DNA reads TGTGCCAGCAGTTTCCTGGGACAGGGGGCGACCTACGAGCAGTACTTC. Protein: CASSFLGQGATYEQYF.

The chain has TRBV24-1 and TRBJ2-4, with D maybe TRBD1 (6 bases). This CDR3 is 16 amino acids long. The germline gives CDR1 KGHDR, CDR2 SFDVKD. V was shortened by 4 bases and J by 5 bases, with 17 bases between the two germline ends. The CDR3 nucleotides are TGTGCCACCAGTGACCCCGGACAGTCTGACCAAAACATTCAGTACTTC. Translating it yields CATSDPGQSDQNIQYF.

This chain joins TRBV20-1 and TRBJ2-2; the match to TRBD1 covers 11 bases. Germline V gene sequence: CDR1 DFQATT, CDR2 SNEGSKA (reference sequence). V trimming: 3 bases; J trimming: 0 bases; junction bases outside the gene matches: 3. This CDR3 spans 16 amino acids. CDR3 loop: CSASWTGGPNTGELFF. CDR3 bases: TGCAGTGCTAGCTGGACAGGGGGCCCGAACACCGGGGAGCTGTTTTTT.